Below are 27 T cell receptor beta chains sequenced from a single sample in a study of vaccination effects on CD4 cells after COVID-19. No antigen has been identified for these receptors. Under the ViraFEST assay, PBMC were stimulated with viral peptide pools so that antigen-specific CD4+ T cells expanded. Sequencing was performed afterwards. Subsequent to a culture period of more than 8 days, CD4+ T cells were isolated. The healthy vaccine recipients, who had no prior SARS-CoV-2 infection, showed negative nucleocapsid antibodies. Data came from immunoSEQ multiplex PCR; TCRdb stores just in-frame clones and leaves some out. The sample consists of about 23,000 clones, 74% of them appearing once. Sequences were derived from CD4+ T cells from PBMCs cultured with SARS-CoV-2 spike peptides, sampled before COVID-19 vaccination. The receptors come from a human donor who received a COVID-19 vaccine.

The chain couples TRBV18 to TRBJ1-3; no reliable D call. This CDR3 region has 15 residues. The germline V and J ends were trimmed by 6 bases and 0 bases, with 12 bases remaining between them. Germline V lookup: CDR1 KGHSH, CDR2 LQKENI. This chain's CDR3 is CASSADWGSGNTIYF. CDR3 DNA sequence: TGTGCCAGCTCCGCGGATTGGGGCTCTGGAAACACCATATATTTT.

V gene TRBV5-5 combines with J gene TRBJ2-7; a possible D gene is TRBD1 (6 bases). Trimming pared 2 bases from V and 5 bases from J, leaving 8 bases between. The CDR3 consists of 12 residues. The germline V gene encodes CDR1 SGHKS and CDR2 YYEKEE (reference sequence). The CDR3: CASSFQGHEQYF. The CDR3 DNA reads TGTGCCAGCAGCTTCCAGGGGCACGAGCAGTACTTC.

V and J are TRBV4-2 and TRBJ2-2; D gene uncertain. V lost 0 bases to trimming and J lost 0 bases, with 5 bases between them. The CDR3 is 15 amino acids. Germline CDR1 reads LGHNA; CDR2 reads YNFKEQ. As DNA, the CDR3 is TGTGCCAGCAGCCAAGAACGTTCGAACACCGGGGAGCTGTTTTTT. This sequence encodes CASSQERSNTGELFF.

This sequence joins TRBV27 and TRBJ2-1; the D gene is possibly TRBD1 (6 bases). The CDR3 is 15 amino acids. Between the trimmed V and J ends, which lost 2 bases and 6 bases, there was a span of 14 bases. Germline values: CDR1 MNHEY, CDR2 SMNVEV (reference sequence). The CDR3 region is CASSLAGAVPNEQFF. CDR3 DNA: TGTGCCAGCAGTTTAGCAGGGGCTGTCCCCAATGAGCAGTTCTTC.

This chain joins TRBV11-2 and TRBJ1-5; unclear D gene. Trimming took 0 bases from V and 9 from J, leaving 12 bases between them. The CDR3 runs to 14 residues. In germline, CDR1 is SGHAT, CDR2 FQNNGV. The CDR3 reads CASSLDRSSGPQHF. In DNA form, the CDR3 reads TGTGCCAGCAGCTTAGATCGGAGTTCGGGGCCCCAGCATTTT.

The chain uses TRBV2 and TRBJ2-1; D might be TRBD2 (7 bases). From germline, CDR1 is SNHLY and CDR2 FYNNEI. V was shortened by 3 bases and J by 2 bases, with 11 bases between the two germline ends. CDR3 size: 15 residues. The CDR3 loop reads CASSDRGGPYNEQFF. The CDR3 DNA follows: TGTGCCAGCAGTGATAGGGGGGGGCCCTACAATGAGCAGTTCTTC.

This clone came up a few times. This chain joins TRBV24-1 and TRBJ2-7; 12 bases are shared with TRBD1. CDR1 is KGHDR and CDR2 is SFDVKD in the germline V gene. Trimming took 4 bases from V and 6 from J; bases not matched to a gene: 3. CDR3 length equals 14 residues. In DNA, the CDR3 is TGTGCCACCAGTGAGGGACAGGGGGCGGCCGAGCAGTACTTC. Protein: CATSEGQGAAEQYF.

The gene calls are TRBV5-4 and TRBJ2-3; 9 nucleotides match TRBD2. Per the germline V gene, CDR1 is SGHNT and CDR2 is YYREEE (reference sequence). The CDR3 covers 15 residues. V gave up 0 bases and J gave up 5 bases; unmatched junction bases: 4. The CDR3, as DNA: TGTGCCAGCAGCTTGGATCTAGCGGGACGAGATACGCAGTATTTT. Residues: CASSLDLAGRDTQYF.

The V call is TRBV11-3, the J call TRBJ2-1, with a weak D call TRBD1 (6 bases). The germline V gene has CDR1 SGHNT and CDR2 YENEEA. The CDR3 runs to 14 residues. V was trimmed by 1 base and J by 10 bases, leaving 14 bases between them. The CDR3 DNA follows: TGTGCCAGCAGCTTAGCTACAGGGTCTACGGAGCAGTTCTTC. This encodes CASSLATGSTEQFF.

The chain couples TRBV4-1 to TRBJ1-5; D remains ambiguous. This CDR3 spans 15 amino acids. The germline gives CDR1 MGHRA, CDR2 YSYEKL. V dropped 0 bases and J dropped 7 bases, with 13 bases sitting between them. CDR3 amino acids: CASSQEDGKGQPQHF. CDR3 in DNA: TGCGCCAGCAGCCAAGAAGATGGGAAAGGCCAGCCCCAGCATTTT.

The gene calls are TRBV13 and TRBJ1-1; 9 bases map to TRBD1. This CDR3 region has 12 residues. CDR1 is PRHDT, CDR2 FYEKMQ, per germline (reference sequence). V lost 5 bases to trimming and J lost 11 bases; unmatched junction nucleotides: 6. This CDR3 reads CASSPRTGVAFF. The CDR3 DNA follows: TGTGCCAGCAGCCCACGGACAGGGGTGGCTTTCTTT.

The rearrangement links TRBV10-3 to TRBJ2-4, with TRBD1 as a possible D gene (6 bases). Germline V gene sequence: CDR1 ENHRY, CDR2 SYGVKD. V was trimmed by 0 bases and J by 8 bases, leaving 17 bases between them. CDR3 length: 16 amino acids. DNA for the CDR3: TGTGCCATCAGTGAGTCGTTTAGGGGGAACGAGGACATTCAGTACTTC. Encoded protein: CAISESFRGNEDIQYF.

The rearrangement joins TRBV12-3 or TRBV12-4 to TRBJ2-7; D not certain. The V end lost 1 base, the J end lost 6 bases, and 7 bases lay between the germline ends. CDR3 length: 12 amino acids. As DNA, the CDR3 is TGTGCCAGCAGTTTAGTGGGTGGCGAGCAGTACTTC. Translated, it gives CASSLVGGEQYF.

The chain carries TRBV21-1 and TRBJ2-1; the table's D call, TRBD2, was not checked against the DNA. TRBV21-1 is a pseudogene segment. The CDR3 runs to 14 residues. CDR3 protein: CASSKNERGYEQFF. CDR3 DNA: TGTGCCAGCAGCAAAAACGAGCGGGGGTATGAGCAGTTCTTC.

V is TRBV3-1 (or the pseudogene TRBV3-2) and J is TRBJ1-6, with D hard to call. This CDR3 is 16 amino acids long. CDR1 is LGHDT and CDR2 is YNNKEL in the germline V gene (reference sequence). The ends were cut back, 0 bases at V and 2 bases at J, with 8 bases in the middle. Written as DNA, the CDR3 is TGTGCCAGCAGCCAAGAGGGAGGCCCCTATAATTCACCCCTCCACTTT. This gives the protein CASSQEGGPYNSPLHF.

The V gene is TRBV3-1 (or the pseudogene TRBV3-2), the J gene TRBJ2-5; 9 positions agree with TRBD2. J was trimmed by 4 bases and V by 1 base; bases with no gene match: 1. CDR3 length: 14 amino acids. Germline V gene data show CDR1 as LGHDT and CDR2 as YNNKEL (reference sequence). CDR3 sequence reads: CASSQGGGGETQYF. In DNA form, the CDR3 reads TGTGCCAGCAGCCAAGGCGGGGGGGGAGAGACCCAGTACTTC.

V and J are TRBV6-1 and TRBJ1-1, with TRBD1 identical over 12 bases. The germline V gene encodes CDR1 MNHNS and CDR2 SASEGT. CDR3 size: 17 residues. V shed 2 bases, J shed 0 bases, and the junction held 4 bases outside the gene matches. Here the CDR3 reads CASSEQGTGGVNTEAFF. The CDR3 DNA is TGTGCCAGCAGTGAACAAGGGACAGGGGGCGTGAACACTGAAGCTTTCTTT.

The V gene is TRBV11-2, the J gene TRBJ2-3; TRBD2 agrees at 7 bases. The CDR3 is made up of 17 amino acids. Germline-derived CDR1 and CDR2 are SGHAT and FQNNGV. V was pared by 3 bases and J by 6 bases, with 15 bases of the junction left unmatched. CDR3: CASSFLAAAGVYDTQYF. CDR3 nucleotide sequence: TGTGCCAGCAGCTTTTTAGCTGCGGCGGGGGTATACGATACGCAGTATTTT.

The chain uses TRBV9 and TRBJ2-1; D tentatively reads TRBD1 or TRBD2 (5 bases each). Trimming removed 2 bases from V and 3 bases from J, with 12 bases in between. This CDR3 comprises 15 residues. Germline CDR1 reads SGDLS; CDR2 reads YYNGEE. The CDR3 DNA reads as TGTGCCAGCAGCGTTAATGCTGGGGGCTACAATGAGCAGTTCTTC. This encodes CASSVNAGGYNEQFF.

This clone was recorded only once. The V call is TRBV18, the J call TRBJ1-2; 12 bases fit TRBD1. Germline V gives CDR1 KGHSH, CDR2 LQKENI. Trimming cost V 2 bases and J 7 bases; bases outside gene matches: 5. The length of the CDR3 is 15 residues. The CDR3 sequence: CASSPAGTGGGGYTF. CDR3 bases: TGTGCCAGCTCACCAGCCGGGACAGGGGGCGGTGGCTACACCTTC.

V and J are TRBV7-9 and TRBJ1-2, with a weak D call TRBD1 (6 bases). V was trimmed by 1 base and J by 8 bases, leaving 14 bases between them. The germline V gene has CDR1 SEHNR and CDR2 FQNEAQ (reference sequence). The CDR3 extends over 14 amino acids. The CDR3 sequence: CASSLGTPGQGYTF. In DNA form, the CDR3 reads TGTGCCAGCAGCTTAGGAACCCCGGGACAAGGCTACACCTTC.

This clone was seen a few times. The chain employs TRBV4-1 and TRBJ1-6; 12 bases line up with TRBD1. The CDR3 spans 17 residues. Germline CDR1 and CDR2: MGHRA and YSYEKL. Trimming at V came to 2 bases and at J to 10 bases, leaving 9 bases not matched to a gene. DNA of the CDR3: TGCGCCAGCAGCCAAAGAGGGACAGGGGGCGCGATATCACCCCTCCACTTT. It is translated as CASSQRGTGGAISPLHF.

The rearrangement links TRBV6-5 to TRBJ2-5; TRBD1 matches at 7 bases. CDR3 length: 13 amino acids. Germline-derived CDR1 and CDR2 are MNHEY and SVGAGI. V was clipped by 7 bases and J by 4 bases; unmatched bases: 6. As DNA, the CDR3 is TGTGCCAGCAAGGCGACAGGGTCAGAGACCCAGTACTTC. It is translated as CASKATGSETQYF.

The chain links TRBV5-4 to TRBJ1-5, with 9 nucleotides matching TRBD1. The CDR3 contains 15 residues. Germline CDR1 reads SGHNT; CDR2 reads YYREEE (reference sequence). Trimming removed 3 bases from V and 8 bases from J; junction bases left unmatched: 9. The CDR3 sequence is CASSSVPGQGKPQHF. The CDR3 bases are TGTGCCAGCAGCTCCGTCCCGGGACAGGGAAAGCCCCAGCATTTT.

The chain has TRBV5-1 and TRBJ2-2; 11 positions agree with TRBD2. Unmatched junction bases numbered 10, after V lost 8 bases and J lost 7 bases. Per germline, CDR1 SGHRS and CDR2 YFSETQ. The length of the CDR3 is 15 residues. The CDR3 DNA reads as TGCGCCAGTTATAGCGGGAGGGCCGCCGGCGGGGAGCTGTTTTTT. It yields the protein CASYSGRAAGGELFF.

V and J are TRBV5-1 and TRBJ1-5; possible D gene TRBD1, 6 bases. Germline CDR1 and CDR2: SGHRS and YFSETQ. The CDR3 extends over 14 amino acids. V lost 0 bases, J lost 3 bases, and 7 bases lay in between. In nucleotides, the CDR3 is TGCGCCAGCAGCTTGGGGACAGTCAATCAGCCCCAGCATTTT. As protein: CASSLGTVNQPQHF. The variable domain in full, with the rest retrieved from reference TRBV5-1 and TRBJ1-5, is KAGVTQTPRYLIKTRGQQVTLSCSPISGHRSVSWYQQTPGQGLQFLFEYFSETQRNKGNFPGRFSGRQFSNSRSEMNVSTLELGDSALYLCASSLGTVNQPQHFGDGTRLSIL.

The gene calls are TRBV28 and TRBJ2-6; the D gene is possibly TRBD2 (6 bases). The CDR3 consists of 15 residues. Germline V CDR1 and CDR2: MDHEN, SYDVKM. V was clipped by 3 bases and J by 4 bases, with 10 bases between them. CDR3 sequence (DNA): TGTGCCAGCAGTTTTCGGGCGGGGGGGGCCAACGTCCTGACTTTC. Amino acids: CASSFRAGGANVLTF.